This T cell receptor (beta chain) emerged from a study of regulatory T cells in long-lasting Graves disease. At the level of the study: Antithyroid drug intake by newly diagnosed Graves' patients had lasted under 3 months.

This clonotype was seen many times. Time point meaning: newly diagnosed GD, antithyroid drugs for less than 3 months. PBMC RNA was the source of the TCR library. The germline gives CDR1 MGHRA, CDR2 YSYEKL. This CDR3 is 15 amino acids long. Trimming removed 10 bases from V and 4 bases from J; junction bases left unmatched: 12. TCR beta libraries were built with iRepertoire HTBI primers and Arm-PCR of CDR3 regions. TCRdb re-called the multiplex PCR reads through MiXCR, storing one row per CDR3 protein. This sample has some 460,000 distinct CDR3 sequences; roughly 16% occur once, and the top ten carry 10% to 15%. These same data were also listed under a study on T cells in Graves' hyperthyroidism and ophthalmopathy.

The source was peripheral blood mononuclear cells (PBMCs), collected at new diagnosis, from a patient treated with antithyroid drugs. This chain joins TRBV4-1 and TRBJ2-3; 9 bases fit TRBD1. This receptor was obtained from a middle-aged man with Graves disease. The DNA for the CDR3 is TGCGCCACCAAGAGGGAAACAGGGGGCCCAGATACGCAGTATTTT. Encoded protein: CATKRETGGPDTQYF.